This entry lists 5 T cell receptor beta chains sequenced from one sample in a study of blood T cells in healthy people across ages (dated by TCRdb to between 2014 and 2016). Libraries came from 5' RACE. The run used an Illumina HiSeq 2500. A second PCR of about 6 to 11 cycles was performed with a sample-barcoded 5' primer and a J-beta primer mix. TCRdb ran its own pipeline on the public reads, namely fastp trimming at Q25 and MiXCR clone calling, and kept in-frame beta chains. Rows are combined by CDR3 protein, so each entry shows the most common genes and DNA. The sample contains roughly 930,000 distinct CDR3 sequences, roughly 52% of them found a single time. The ten biggest clones cover around 15% of the sample. Input material: blood. These receptors originate from a man aged 30 to 45 in good health.

V and J are TRBV12-3 or TRBV12-4 and TRBJ1-5, with no clear D. The CDR3 contains 13 residues. With 7 bases removed from V and 0 bases from J, the gap between germline ends came to 7 bases. The CDR3 here is CASNLGSNQPQHF. Written as DNA, the CDR3 is TGTGCCAGCAATCTAGGTAGCAATCAGCCCCAGCATTTT.

This chain joins TRBV12-3 or TRBV12-4 and TRBJ2-7; D remains ambiguous. Trimming removed 3 bases at V and 2 bases at J, with 8 bases between. The CDR3 sequence is 13 residues long. CDR3 nucleotides: TGTGCCAGCAGTTTGGGCTACGCCTACGAGCAGTACTTC. Encoded protein: CASSLGYAYEQYF.

This clonotype has only a few counts. This chain connects TRBV16 to TRBJ1-6, with TRBD1 matching over 9 bases. This CDR3 region has 15 residues. CDR1 KGHSY and CDR2 FQNENV come from the germline V gene. V lost 4 bases, J lost 8 bases, and 6 bases stayed unmatched. The CDR3 coding sequence is TGTGCCAGCAGCCCCAAGAGACAGGGGGATTCACCCCTCCACTTT. Its protein is CASSPKRQGDSPLHF.

CDR3 protein: CASSSPGDNEQFF. The CDR3, as DNA: TGTGCCAGCAGTTCCCCCGGAGACAATGAGCAGTTCTTC. This sequence joins TRBV13 and TRBJ2-1; D gene ambiguous. Germline values: CDR1 PRHDT, CDR2 FYEKMQ (reference sequence). The CDR3 loop spans 13 amino acids. V was pared by 6 bases and J by 5 bases, with 11 bases between.

The chain uses TRBV20-1 and TRBJ1-2; maybe TRBD1 (6 bases). This CDR3 spans 13 amino acids. Trimming removed 4 bases at V and 6 bases at J, with 15 bases between. CDR1 is DFQATT and CDR2 is SNEGSKA in the germline V gene (reference sequence). CDR3 sequence: CSAIQGISDGYTF. In nucleotides, the CDR3 is TGCAGTGCTATACAGGGAATCAGTGATGGCTACACCTTC.